Shown below are 9 T cell receptor beta chains from a single sample sequenced in a study of T cell responses to AZD1222 COVID-19 vaccine. The data were produced by immunoSEQ multiplex PCR, yet TCRdb's version contains in-frame clones alone and is incomplete. The repertoire consists of around 100,000 clones, with around 94% occurring once and the leading ten covering approximately 2.2%. Sequencing was performed on peripheral blood, taken on day 0 of AZD1222 vaccination. These receptors originate from an adult in good health.

This rearrangement joins TRBV6-5 to TRBJ1-2; a possible D gene is TRBD1 (6 bases). Germline V gene sequence: CDR1 MNHEY, CDR2 SVGAGI. V dropped 6 bases and J dropped 8 bases, with 19 bases sitting between them. The length of the CDR3 is 14 residues. The CDR3 loop reads CASSDPRYGGGYTF. As DNA, the CDR3 is TGTGCCAGCAGCGACCCTCGGTACGGGGGCGGCTACACCTTC.

This clone was picked up a small number of times. The chain combines TRBV20-1 with TRBJ1-1; D not certain. The CDR3 is 9 residues long. The V end lost 6 bases, the J end lost 10 bases, and 9 bases lay between the germline ends. Per germline, CDR1 DFQATT and CDR2 SNEGSKA (reference sequence). This CDR3 is CSAVSGAFF. The CDR3 DNA reads as TGCAGTGCGGTCTCCGGAGCTTTCTTT.

The chain has TRBV7-2 and TRBJ1-6, with TRBD1 identical over 7 bases. The CDR3 is 16 amino acids. Germline-derived CDR1 and CDR2 are SGHTA and FQGNSA. V was clipped by 5 bases and J by 9 bases; unmatched bases: 13. This CDR3 is CASSPLGGLFGSPLHF. The CDR3 DNA reads TGTGCCAGCAGCCCCCTAGGGGGCTTGTTTGGTTCACCCCTCCACTTT. Using reference TRBV7-2 and TRBJ1-6 for the parts outside the CDR3, the full variable domain is GAGVSQSPSNKVTEKGKDVELRCDPISGHTALYWYRQSLGQGLEFLIYFQGNSAPDKSGLPSDRFSAERTGGSVSTLTIQRTQQEDSAVYLCASSPLGGLFGSPLHFGNGTRLTVT.

The chain carries TRBV7-9 and TRBJ2-1; the D is unclear. V was pared by 1 base and J by 5 bases, with 3 bases between. The germline gives CDR1 SEHNR, CDR2 FQNEAQ (reference sequence). CDR3 size: 12 residues. The DNA of the CDR3 is TGTGCCAGCAGCTTAGAAGACAATGAGCAGTTCTTC. Encoded protein: CASSLEDNEQFF.

V usage is TRBV11-3 and J usage is TRBJ1-6, with D tentatively TRBD1 (6 bases). V lost 5 bases and J 7 bases, leaving 15 bases between the germline ends. Per the germline V gene, CDR1 is SGHNT and CDR2 is YENEEA. The CDR3 covers 15 residues. CDR3 DNA sequence: TGTGCCAGCAGCGAGGGGACAACCCCGAATTCACCCCTCCACTTT. As protein: CASSEGTTPNSPLHF.

This chain connects TRBV5-1 to TRBJ2-3; TRBD2 aligns across 7 bases. The germline V gene encodes CDR1 SGHRS and CDR2 YFSETQ. V dropped 4 bases and J dropped 0; count of bases not matched to a gene: 11. The CDR3 loop spans 17 amino acids. The CDR3 here is CASSPLPTSSSTDTQYF. Written as DNA, the CDR3 is TGCGCCAGCAGCCCGCTGCCGACTAGCAGTAGCACAGATACGCAGTATTTT.

V is TRBV20-1 and J is TRBJ1-2; TRBD1 is a possible D gene (6 bases). The V end lost 3 bases, the J end lost 3 bases, and 11 bases lay between the germline ends. The CDR3 loop spans 13 amino acids. CDR1 is DFQATT and CDR2 is SNEGSKA in the germline V gene (reference sequence). CDR3 loop: CSASNRAYYGYTF. DNA of the CDR3: TGCAGTGCTAGTAACAGGGCCTACTATGGCTACACCTTC.

The chain couples TRBV23-1 to TRBJ1-6, with a weak D call TRBD1 (6 bases). TRBV23-1 is sorted into the ORF group, with uncertain function. The CDR3 is 17 residues long. V lost 4 bases and J 3 bases, leaving 16 bases between the germline ends. CDR3 nucleotide sequence: TGCGCCAGCAGTCGGAGGGTAGGACAGTTCTATAATTCACCCCTCCACTTT. Translating gives CASSRRVGQFYNSPLHF.

The chain couples TRBV3-1 (or the pseudogene TRBV3-2) to TRBJ2-7; D is perhaps TRBD1 (6 bases). V lost 0 bases and J lost 0, with 12 bases in between. The CDR3 spans 16 residues. Germline values: CDR1 LGHDT, CDR2 YNNKEL (reference sequence). CDR3 coding DNA: TGTGCCAGCAGCCAAGAATGGGCAGGGGCCTCCTACGAGCAGTACTTC. Residues: CASSQEWAGASYEQYF.